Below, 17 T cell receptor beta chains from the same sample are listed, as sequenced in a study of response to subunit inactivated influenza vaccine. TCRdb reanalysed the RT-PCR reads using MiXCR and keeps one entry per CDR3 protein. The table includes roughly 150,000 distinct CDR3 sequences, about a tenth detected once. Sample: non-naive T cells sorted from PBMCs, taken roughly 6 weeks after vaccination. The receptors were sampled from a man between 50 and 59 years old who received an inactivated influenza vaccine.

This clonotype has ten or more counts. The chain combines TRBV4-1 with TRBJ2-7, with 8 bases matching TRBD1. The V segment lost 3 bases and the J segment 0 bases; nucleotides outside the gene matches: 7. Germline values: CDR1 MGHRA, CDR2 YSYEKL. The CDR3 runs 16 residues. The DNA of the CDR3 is TGCGCCAGCAGCCAGGGTCCGGACAGGGTCTCCTACGAGCAGTACTTC. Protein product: CASSQGPDRVSYEQYF.

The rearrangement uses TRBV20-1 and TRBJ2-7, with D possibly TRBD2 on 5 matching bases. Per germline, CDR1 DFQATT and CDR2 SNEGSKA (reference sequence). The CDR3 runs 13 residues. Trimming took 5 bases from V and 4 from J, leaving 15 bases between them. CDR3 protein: CSAPSSGYYEQYF. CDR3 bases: TGCAGTGCTCCCTCTTCGGGATATTACGAGCAGTACTTC.

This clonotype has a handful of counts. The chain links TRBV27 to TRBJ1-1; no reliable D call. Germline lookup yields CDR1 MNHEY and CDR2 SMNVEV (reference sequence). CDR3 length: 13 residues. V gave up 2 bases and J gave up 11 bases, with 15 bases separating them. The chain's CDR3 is CASSLAEGLTAFF. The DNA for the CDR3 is TGTGCCAGCAGTTTAGCGGAAGGCCTCACGGCTTTCTTT.

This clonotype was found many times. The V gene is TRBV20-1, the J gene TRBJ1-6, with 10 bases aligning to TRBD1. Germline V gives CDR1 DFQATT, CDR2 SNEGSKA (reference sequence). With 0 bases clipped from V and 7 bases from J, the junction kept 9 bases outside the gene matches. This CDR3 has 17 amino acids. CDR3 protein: CSARDRDRGFRNSPLHF. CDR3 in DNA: TGCAGTGCTAGAGATCGGGACAGGGGATTTAGAAATTCACCCCTCCACTTT.

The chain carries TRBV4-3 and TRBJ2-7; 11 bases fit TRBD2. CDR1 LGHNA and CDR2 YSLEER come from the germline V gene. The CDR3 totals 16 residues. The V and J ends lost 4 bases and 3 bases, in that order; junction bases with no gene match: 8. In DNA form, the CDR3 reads TGCGCCAGCAGCCCGGGGACTAGCGGAAACAACTACGAGCAGTACTTC. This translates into CASSPGTSGNNYEQYF.

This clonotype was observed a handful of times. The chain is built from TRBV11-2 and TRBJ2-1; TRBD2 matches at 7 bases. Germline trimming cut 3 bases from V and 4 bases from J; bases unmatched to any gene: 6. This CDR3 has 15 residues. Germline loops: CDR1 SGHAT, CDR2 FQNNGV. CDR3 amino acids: CASSFLGGEYNEQFF. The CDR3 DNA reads TGTGCCAGCAGCTTCCTGGGGGGGGAATACAATGAGCAGTTCTTC.

The DNA of the CDR3 is TGTGCCAGCAGCACCTGGACAGGGGGCGCGAACACCGGGGAGCTGTTTTTT. Translated: CASSTWTGGANTGELFF. The V call is TRBV5-5, the J call TRBJ2-2; 11 nucleotides line up with TRBD1. J gave up 0 bases and V 4 bases, and 5 bases lay outside the gene matches. Germline V gives CDR1 SGHKS, CDR2 YYEKEE (reference sequence). The CDR3 sequence is 17 residues long.

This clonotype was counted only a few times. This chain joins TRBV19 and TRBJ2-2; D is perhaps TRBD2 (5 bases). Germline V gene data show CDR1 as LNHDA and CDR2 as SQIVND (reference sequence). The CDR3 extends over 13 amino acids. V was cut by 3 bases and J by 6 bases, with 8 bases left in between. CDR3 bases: TGTGCCAGTAGTATTGCCGGGGCCGGGGAGCTGTTTTTT. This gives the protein CASSIAGAGELFF.

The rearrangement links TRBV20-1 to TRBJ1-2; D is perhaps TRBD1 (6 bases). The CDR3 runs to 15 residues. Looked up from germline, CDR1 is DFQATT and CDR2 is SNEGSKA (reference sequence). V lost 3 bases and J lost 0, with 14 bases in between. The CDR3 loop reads CSARNPGVPNYGYTF. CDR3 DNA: TGCAGTGCTAGGAATCCAGGGGTCCCTAACTATGGCTACACCTTC.

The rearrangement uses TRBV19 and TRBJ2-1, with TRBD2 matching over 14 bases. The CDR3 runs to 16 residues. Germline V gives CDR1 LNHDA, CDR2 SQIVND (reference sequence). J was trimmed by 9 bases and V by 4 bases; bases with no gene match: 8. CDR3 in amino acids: CASSTETSGRATEQFF. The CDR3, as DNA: TGTGCCAGTAGTACCGAGACTAGCGGGAGGGCGACTGAGCAGTTCTTC.

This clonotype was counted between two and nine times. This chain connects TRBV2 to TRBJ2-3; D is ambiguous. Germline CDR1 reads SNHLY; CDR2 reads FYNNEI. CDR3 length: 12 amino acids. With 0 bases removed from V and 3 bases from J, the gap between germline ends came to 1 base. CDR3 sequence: CASSEATDTQYF. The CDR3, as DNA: TGTGCCAGCAGTGAAGCGACAGATACGCAGTATTTT. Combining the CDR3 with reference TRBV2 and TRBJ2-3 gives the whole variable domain EPEVTQTPSHQVTQMGQEVILRCVPISNHLYFYWYRQILGQKVEFLVSFYNNEISEKSEIFDDQFSVERPDGSNFTLKIRSTKLEDSAMYFCASSEATDTQYFGPGTRLTVL.

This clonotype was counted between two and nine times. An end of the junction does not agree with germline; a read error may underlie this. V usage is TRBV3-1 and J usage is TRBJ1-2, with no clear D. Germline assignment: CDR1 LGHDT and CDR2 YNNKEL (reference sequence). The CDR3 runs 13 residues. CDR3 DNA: TGTGCCAGCAGCCAAGATCCAGGCTCCCCAAGGATCTTC. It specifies CASSQDPGSPRIF.

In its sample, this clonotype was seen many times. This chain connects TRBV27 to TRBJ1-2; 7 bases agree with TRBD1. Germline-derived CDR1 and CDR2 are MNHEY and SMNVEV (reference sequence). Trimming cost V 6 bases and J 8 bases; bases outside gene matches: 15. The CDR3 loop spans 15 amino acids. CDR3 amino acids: CASSLDPAGGGGYTF. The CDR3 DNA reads TGTGCCAGCAGCCTCGACCCCGCAGGGGGTGGCGGCTACACCTTC.

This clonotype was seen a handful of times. As DNA, the CDR3 is TGTGCCATCAGTGAGGCCGGGACCCCGGGAAACGATGAGCAGTTCTTC. Amino acid sequence: CAISEAGTPGNDEQFF. The V call is TRBV10-3, the J call TRBJ2-1; the D call may be TRBD1 or TRBD2 (5 bases each). Looked up from germline, CDR1 is ENHRY and CDR2 is SYGVKD. Trimming cost V 2 bases and J 8 bases, with 19 bases left between them. CDR3 size: 16 residues.

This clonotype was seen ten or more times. The CDR3 DNA reads TGTGCCAGCAGCACAGGGGACCAAGAGACCCAGTACTTC. This gives the protein CASSTGDQETQYF. The rearrangement links TRBV12-3 or TRBV12-4 to TRBJ2-5, with 7 nucleotides matching TRBD1. This CDR3 is built from 13 residues. Unmatched junction bases numbered 1, after V lost 6 bases and J lost 0 bases.

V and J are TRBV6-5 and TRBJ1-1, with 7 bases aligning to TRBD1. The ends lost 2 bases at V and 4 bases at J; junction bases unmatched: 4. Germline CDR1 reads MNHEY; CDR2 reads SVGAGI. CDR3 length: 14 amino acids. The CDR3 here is CASSYSTGATEAFF. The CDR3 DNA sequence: TGTGCCAGCAGTTACAGTACAGGGGCCACTGAAGCTTTCTTT.

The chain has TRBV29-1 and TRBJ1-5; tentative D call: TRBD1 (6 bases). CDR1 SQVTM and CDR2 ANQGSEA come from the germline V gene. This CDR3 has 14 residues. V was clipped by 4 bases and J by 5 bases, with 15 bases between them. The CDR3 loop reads CSVVGADGDQPQHF. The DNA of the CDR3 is TGCAGCGTTGTGGGGGCGGACGGCGATCAGCCCCAGCATTTT.